This TCR beta chain is from a study of shared clonotypes between healthy human individuals. As for this clone: Its antigen is unknown.

This CDR3 has 14 amino acids. The V gene's germline CDR1 is SGHDT and CDR2 YYEEEE. Trimming left V 0 bases short and J 7 bases short, with 14 bases between. Regarding the study as a whole: Sampling included only blood; tissue repertoires likely differ. Sorted-subset sequencing was shown by rarefaction to be incomplete despite large depth. All-four-donor shared clonotypes had higher generation probabilities than non-shared clonotypes did. Among several donors, about 5% of naive CD4 clonotypes were found in common.

Profiled with immunoSEQ multiplex PCR; TCRdb holds only in-frame clones, not every one. The sample yields approximately 640,000 clones, 80% to 95% seen once. The sequenced sample consisted of memory CD8+ T cells from PBMCs. As for subset: CD45RO+ cells pooled with CCR7-negative TemRA cells. The TCR sequence derives from a man between 18 and 29 years old in good health. Some clones in this sample may be carry-over from other donors' samples. This sequence joins TRBV5-6 and TRBJ2-7, with D uncertain. The CDR3 DNA sequence: TGTGCCAGCAGCTTGGCTAGAATAAACCGGGAGCAGTACTTC. Protein: CASSLARINREQYF.